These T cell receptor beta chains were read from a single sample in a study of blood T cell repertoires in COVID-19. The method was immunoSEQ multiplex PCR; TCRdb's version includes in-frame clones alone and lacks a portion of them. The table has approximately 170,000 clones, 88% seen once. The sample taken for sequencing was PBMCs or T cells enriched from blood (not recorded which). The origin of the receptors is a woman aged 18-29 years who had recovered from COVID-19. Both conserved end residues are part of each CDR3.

CASSKTGSSGANVLTF TRBJ2-6 TRBV27
CASSLDRGNGYTF TRBJ1-2 TRBV27
CASSHDRVQQYF TRBJ2-7 TRBV14
CASTRGSSGDEQFF TRBJ2-1 TRBV2
CASSQESIGGAQETQYF TRBJ2-5 TRBV3-1/TRBV3-2
CASSKAGTGKTYEQYF TRBJ2-7 TRBV21-1
CASTSPAGAHGYTF TRBJ1-2 TRBV28
CASSSGRVFEKLFF TRBJ1-4 TRBV6-5
CASSQSQGAYAGELFF TRBJ2-2 TRBV18
CASSFQGPNSPLHF TRBJ1-6 TRBV27
CASSTQRGLEQYF TRBJ2-7 TRBV4-2